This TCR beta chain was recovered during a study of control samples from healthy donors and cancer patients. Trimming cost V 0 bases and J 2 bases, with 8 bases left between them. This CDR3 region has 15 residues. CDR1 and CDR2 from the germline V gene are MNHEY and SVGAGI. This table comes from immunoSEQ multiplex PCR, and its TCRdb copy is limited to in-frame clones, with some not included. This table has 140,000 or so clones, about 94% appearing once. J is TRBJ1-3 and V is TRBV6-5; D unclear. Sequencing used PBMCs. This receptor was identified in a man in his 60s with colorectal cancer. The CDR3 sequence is CASSYSAGTGNTIYF. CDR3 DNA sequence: TGTGCCAGCAGTTACTCGGCAGGAACTGGAAACACCATATATTTT.